This TCR beta chain was found in a study of blood T cell repertoires in COVID-19. Background on the study: Sample material is recorded as cDNA or gDNA derived from T cells, B-cell-depleted T cells, or PBMCs.

The table came from immunoSEQ multiplex PCR; TCRdb's copy has only in-frame clones and leaves some out. The table has roughly 400,000 clones, under 90% seen once. This clone came up once. V shed 6 bases, J shed 5 bases, and the junction held 8 bases outside the gene matches. CDR1 and CDR2 (germline): ENHRY, SYGVKD. This CDR3 region has 15 residues. Those who participated ranged in age from roughly 18 to 89 years and resided in about 24 US areas. Cohort placement rested on clinical history that participants reported themselves. Sequences were obtained from PBMCs or T cells enriched from blood (not recorded which). This TCR derives from a woman under 40 who had recovered from COVID-19. The chain uses TRBV10-3 and TRBJ2-1; 9 bases fit TRBD2. CDR3 DNA: TGTGCCATCAGGAACGTGGCGGGGGGGCACAATGAGCAGTTCTTC. Protein: CAIRNVAGGHNEQFF.